The 27 T cell receptor beta chains given below trace back to one sample, sequenced in a study of beta chain features in type 1 diabetes. Every isolated RNA sample was fully reverse transcribed, so sequencing captured expressed TCRB transcripts. This table comes from immunoSEQ multiplex PCR, and its TCRdb copy is limited to in-frame clones, with some not included. The table lists roughly 310,000 clones, 11% of them singletons. The sample comprised naive CD4+ T cells from blood. These receptors came from a woman aged 25 to 39 in good health.

This chain connects TRBV7-3 to TRBJ1-2; TRBD1 is a possible D gene (6 bases). Trimming left V 4 bases short and J 4 bases short, with 10 bases between. Germline values: CDR1 SGHTA, CDR2 FQGTGA. The CDR3 spans 13 residues. CDR3 in amino acids: CASSSGQAYGYTF. In DNA, the CDR3 is TGTGCCAGCAGCTCGGGACAAGCCTATGGCTACACCTTC.

This clone was counted only a few times. The chain recombines TRBV6-1 with TRBJ1-5; D perhaps matches TRBD1 (5 bases). Trimming shortened V by 6 bases and J by 7 bases, and 16 bases separated the two germline ends. The CDR3 covers 14 residues. Per germline, CDR1 MNHNS and CDR2 SASEGT. CDR3 region: CASRAGSSGQPQHF. DNA for the CDR3: TGTGCCAGCAGAGCAGGGTCTTCAGGCCAGCCCCAGCATTTT.

This clone was seen more than once but under ten times. This chain links TRBV7-3 with TRBJ2-2; TRBD2 is a possible D gene (6 bases). Germline lookup yields CDR1 SGHTA and CDR2 FQGTGA. The V and J ends lost 4 bases and 3 bases respectively, with 9 bases between them. This CDR3 region has 14 residues. The CDR3, as DNA: TGTGCCAGCAGCTCCGGGAGCCACACCGGGGAGCTGTTTTTT. Encoded protein: CASSSGSHTGELFF. The variable domain in full, with the rest retrieved from reference TRBV7-3 and TRBJ2-2, is GAGVSQTPSNKVTEKGKYVELRCDPISGHTALYWYRQSLGQGPEFLIYFQGTGAADDSGLPNDRFFAVRPEGSVSTLKIQRTERGDSAVYLCASSSGSHTGELFFGEGSRLTVL.

This clone was seen more than once but under ten times. V gene TRBV21-1 combines with J gene TRBJ2-5; the table's D call of TRBD2 was not tested on the DNA. TRBV21-1 is reported as a pseudogene. This CDR3 region has 15 residues. CDR3: CASSSLAGGLETQYF. The CDR3 region has the DNA TGTGCCAGCAGCAGTCTAGCGGGAGGGCTGGAGACCCAGTACTTC.

Of note for this clone: Compared with germline, one end of the junction differs, possibly owing to a read error. The J gene is TRBJ2-2, the V gene TRBV7-7; 9 nucleotides match TRBD1. CDR1 is SSHAT, CDR2 FNYEAQ, per germline (reference sequence). The CDR3 has 15 amino acids. CDR3 residues: CASSSGTGTTGELFF. CDR3 in DNA: TGTGCTAGCAGCTCGGGGACAGGGACGACGGGGGAGCTGTTTTTT.

This clone occurred a few times. The CDR3 bases are TGTGCCATCAGTCCTTTACAGGGGTACCAAGAGACCCAGTACTTC. Translation gives CAISPLQGYQETQYF. The gene calls are TRBV10-3 and TRBJ2-5; 7 bases are shared with TRBD1. This CDR3 spans 15 amino acids. Germline V gives CDR1 ENHRY, CDR2 SYGVKD. V lost 5 bases and J lost 0; bases outside the gene matches: 6.

Concerning this clone: At the DNA level, this CDR3 is encoded by other sequences in the same sample as well. The CDR3: CAWSVTGYGYTF. The CDR3 DNA follows: TGTGCCTGGAGTGTAACGGGCTATGGCTACACCTTC. This chain connects TRBV30 to TRBJ1-2; D remains unclear. CDR1 and CDR2 (germline): GTSNPN, SVGIG (reference sequence). V shed 0 bases and J shed 4 bases, with 6 bases lying between them. The CDR3 has 12 amino acids. The entire variable domain, with the rest obtained from reference TRBV30 and TRBJ1-2, is as follows: SQTIHQWPATLVQPVGSPLSLECTVEGTSNPNLYWYRQAAGRGLQLLFYSVGIGQISSEVPQNLSASRPQDRQFILSSKKLLLSDSGFYLCAWSVTGYGYTFGSGTRLTVV.

This clone was picked up a small number of times. This chain uses TRBV28 with TRBJ2-2, with D possibly TRBD1 on 6 matching bases. CDR3 length equals 14 residues. V was clipped by 3 bases and J by 7 bases, with 12 bases between them. In germline, CDR1 is MDHEN, CDR2 SYDVKM. CDR3 sequence (DNA): TGTGCCAGCAGTTTTGGACAGTCCGTCGGGGAGCTGTTTTTT. Protein: CASSFGQSVGELFF.

The chain carries TRBV11-1 and TRBJ1-5, with 11 bases identical to TRBD1. V was pared by 5 bases and J by 6 bases, with 6 bases of the junction left unmatched. The CDR3 has 15 residues. The germline CDR1 and CDR2 sequences are SGHAT and FQDESV (reference sequence). CDR3 residues: CASSPGTGGLQPQHF. CDR3 DNA: TGTGCCAGCAGCCCCGGGACAGGGGGGCTTCAGCCCCAGCATTTT.

In nucleotides, the CDR3 is TGTGCCAGCAGTTTTCGGCAACAGGGAACTGAAGCTTTCTTT. Residues: CASSFRQQGTEAFF. This chain uses TRBV27 with TRBJ1-1; D perhaps matches TRBD1 (6 bases). This CDR3 region has 14 residues. Trimming cost V 3 bases and J 5 bases, with 13 bases left between them. Germline V gene sequence: CDR1 MNHEY, CDR2 SMNVEV (reference sequence).

The V and J genes are TRBV7-9 and TRBJ2-1; TRBD1 is a possible D gene (6 bases). CDR3 length: 13 residues. Germline CDR1 and CDR2: SEHNR and FQNEAQ (reference sequence). V lost 4 bases to trimming and J lost 9 bases, with 13 bases between them. The CDR3 spells CASSSIQGGEQFF. For the CDR3, the DNA is TGTGCCAGCAGCTCGATACAGGGTGGTGAGCAGTTCTTC.

Only a few counts were recorded for this clone. J is TRBJ2-1 and V is TRBV2; D unresolved. The CDR3 loop spans 14 amino acids. V lost 6 bases to trimming and J lost 0 bases, with 9 bases between them. The germline V gene encodes CDR1 SNHLY and CDR2 FYNNEI. CDR3 loop: CASRSGSSYNEQFF. The CDR3 region has the DNA TGTGCCAGCAGGTCGGGTAGCTCCTACAATGAGCAGTTCTTC.

This clone was found a few times. The V gene is TRBV5-4, the J gene TRBJ1-3; D is uncertain. This CDR3 contains 14 residues. V dropped 0 bases and J dropped 4 bases, with 8 bases sitting between them. CDR1 is SGHNT, CDR2 YYREEE, per germline (reference sequence). The CDR3 nucleotides are TGTGCCAGCAGCTTGGCGCACAGAGGAAACACCATATATTTT. It yields the protein CASSLAHRGNTIYF.

This clone was observed a few times. CDR3 nucleotides: TGTGCCAGCAGACCAGGATGGAGGGGGGCCAACGTCCTGACTTTC. This gives the protein CASRPGWRGANVLTF. The genes are TRBV27 and TRBJ2-6; TRBD2 might be the D (5 bases). Germline V gene data show CDR1 as MNHEY and CDR2 as SMNVEV (reference sequence). V was clipped by 6 bases and J by 4 bases, with 13 bases between them. This CDR3 is built from 15 residues.

The chain recombines TRBV29-1 with TRBJ2-5, with D tentatively TRBD2 (5 bases). The germline CDR1 and CDR2 sequences are SQVTM and ANQGSEA. Trimming left V 1 base short and J 2 bases short, with 8 bases between. The CDR3 extends over 13 amino acids. In nucleotides, the CDR3 is TGCAGCGTTGAAGCGGGAAGACAAGAGACCCAGTACTTC. Translating gives CSVEAGRQETQYF. Full variable domain (remainder filled in from reference TRBV29-1 and TRBJ2-5): SAVISQKPSRDICQRGTSLTIQCQVDSQVTMMFWYRQQPGQSLTLIATANQGSEATYESGFVIDKFPISRPNLTFSTLTVSNMSPEDSSIYLCSVEAGRQETQYFGPGTRLLVL.

The J gene is TRBJ2-1, the V gene TRBV28, with 8 bases that match TRBD2. Unmatched junction bases numbered 8, after V lost 6 bases and J lost 7 bases. Germline CDR1 and CDR2: MDHEN and SYDVKM. This CDR3 is built from 14 residues. As DNA, the CDR3 is TGTGCCAGCAGCAACGGGGGGGGAGGGAATGAGCAGTTCTTC. Amino acids: CASSNGGGGNEQFF.

This clone showed up just a few times. The chain has TRBV18 and TRBJ2-5; TRBD1 matches at 8 bases. V gave up 2 bases and J gave up 2 bases; unmatched junction bases: 4. The CDR3 loop spans 15 amino acids. Germline loops: CDR1 KGHSH, CDR2 LQKENI. The CDR3 DNA reads TGTGCCAGCTCACCATCAGGGGGCACACAAGAGACCCAGTACTTC. It yields the protein CASSPSGGTQETQYF.

The chain combines TRBV5-1 with TRBJ2-4; 8 bases are a match to TRBD1. Germline V gene data show CDR1 as SGHRS and CDR2 as YFSETQ. The V gene end was trimmed by 4 bases and the J gene end by 6 bases; junction bases not matched to a gene: 6. The CDR3 loop spans 14 amino acids. CDR3 in DNA: TGCGCCAGCAGCATTGACAGGGGTGGAAACATTCAGTACTTC. It encodes CASSIDRGGNIQYF.

This chain uses TRBV27 with TRBJ2-2; D gene uncertain. V lost 3 bases, J lost 1 base, and 6 bases lay in between. The CDR3 is 14 amino acids. The germline V gene has CDR1 MNHEY and CDR2 SMNVEV (reference sequence). In nucleotides, the CDR3 is TGTGCCAGCAGTTTTACAGAGAACACCGGGGAGCTGTTTTTT. It encodes CASSFTENTGELFF.

This sequence joins TRBV28 and TRBJ1-1; D uncertain. CDR3 length: 15 residues. CDR1 is MDHEN and CDR2 is SYDVKM in the germline V gene. Trimming removed 4 bases at V and 2 bases at J, with 14 bases between. DNA for the CDR3: TGTGCCAGCAGTTCCAAAAGTCGAGGCAACACTGAAGCTTTCTTT. Translation: CASSSKSRGNTEAFF.

This rearrangement joins TRBV5-4 to TRBJ1-1; the match to TRBD1 covers 7 bases. From germline, CDR1 is SGHNT and CDR2 YYREEE (reference sequence). The CDR3 length is 15 residues. J lost 1 base, V lost 0 bases, and 3 bases had no gene match. In nucleotides, the CDR3 is TGTGCCAGCAGCTTGGGGACAGGCGGGAACACTGAAGCTTTCTTT. It specifies CASSLGTGGNTEAFF.

This clone was counted between two and nine times. V is TRBV5-1 and J is TRBJ2-1; D is uncertain. V lost 0 bases and J 6 bases, leaving 10 bases between the germline ends. The germline V gene encodes CDR1 SGHRS and CDR2 YFSETQ. The CDR3 extends over 14 amino acids. CDR3 bases: TGCGCCAGCAGCTTGGTGGTTCAGGTCAATGAGCAGTTCTTC. Its translation: CASSLVVQVNEQFF. Full variable domain (outside the CDR3, taken from reference TRBV5-1 and TRBJ2-1): KAGVTQTPRYLIKTRGQQVTLSCSPISGHRSVSWYQQTPGQGLQFLFEYFSETQRNKGNFPGRFSGRQFSNSRSEMNVSTLELGDSALYLCASSLVVQVNEQFFGPGTRLTVL.

This clone has just a few counts. The V and J genes are TRBV21-1 and TRBJ1-4; the table's D call, TRBD1, has no DNA check behind it. TRBV21-1 is an annotated pseudogene. The CDR3 sequence is 16 residues long. CDR3 bases: TGTGCCAGCAGCACCCGGGACAACACACGGCAGGAAAAACTGTTTTTT. The encoded protein is CASSTRDNTRQEKLFF.

This clone has only a few counts. J is TRBJ2-7 and V is TRBV29-1; no reliable D call. This CDR3 region has 13 residues. V lost 1 base, J lost 5 bases, and 12 bases lay in between. CDR1 is SQVTM, CDR2 ANQGSEA, per germline. CDR3 sequence reads: CSVEGSSSHEQYF. The DNA of the CDR3 is TGCAGCGTTGAAGGGTCCAGTTCCCACGAGCAGTACTTC.

This rearrangement joins TRBV6-5 to TRBJ2-7; 11 bases align to TRBD2. Per germline, CDR1 MNHEY and CDR2 SVGAGI. The trim removed 6 bases at V and 4 bases at J, leaving 5 bases unmatched. This CDR3 region has 14 residues. The CDR3 spells CASRSSGRGYEQYF. The DNA of the CDR3 is TGTGCCAGCAGAAGTAGCGGGAGGGGGTACGAGCAGTACTTC.

This chain connects TRBV6-6 to TRBJ2-1; 7 nucleotides match TRBD2. CDR1 is MNHNY and CDR2 is SVGAGI in the germline V gene (reference sequence). The CDR3 sequence is 12 residues long. Unmatched junction bases numbered 4, after V lost 5 bases and J lost 9 bases. The CDR3 nucleotides read TGTGCCAGCAGTGCAACTAGCGCTGAGCAGTTCTTC. It codes for CASSATSAEQFF.

J is TRBJ1-1 and V is TRBV9, with D perhaps matching TRBD1 (5 bases). Germline lookup yields CDR1 SGDLS and CDR2 YYNGEE. Trimming removed 0 bases at V and 5 bases at J, with 14 bases between. The CDR3 has 15 amino acids. DNA for the CDR3: TGTGCCAGCAGCGTAGTCTCTGGGGCCTGGACTGAAGCTTTCTTT. This translates into CASSVVSGAWTEAFF. Drawing the rest from reference TRBV9 and TRBJ1-1, the complete variable domain is DSGVTQTPKHLITATGQRVTLRCSPRSGDLSVYWYQQSLDQGLQFLIQYYNGEERAKGNILERFSAQQFPDLHSELNLSSLELGDSALYFCASSVVSGAWTEAFFGQGTRLTVV.